Here is one TCR beta chain with its context. Its antigen is currently unknown. Generated by immunoSEQ multiplex PCR, the TCRdb table keeps only in-frame clones and is missing some. The sample consists of about 62,000 clones, almost 85% of them appearing once. The data were taken from a study of OX40 agonist ivuxolimab in advanced cancers. The CDR3 length is 12 residues. The V end was cut by 4 bases, the J end by 5 bases, with 8 bases between. The V gene's germline CDR1 is SEHNR and CDR2 FQNEAQ (reference sequence). Study outcomes and limitations: The specificity for antigen of the expanded peripheral T cells was not determined. Clones of CD4+ and CD8+ blood T cells grew by week 6 at doses of 0.1 to 3.0 mg/kg.

The sample in question was CD4+ or CD8+ T cells sorted from blood, obtained in a trial of the OX40 agonist ivuxolimab. The source of this sequence is an adult with an advanced solid tumor such as melanoma, head and neck, liver or kidney cancer. V gene TRBV7-9 combines with J gene TRBJ1-1; no definite D call. Written as DNA, the CDR3 is TGTGCCAGCAGCTCTATAGCAACTGAAGCTTTCTTT. Protein product: CASSSIATEAFF.